A selection of T cell receptor beta chains follows, all from one sample in a study of blood T cell repertoires in COVID-19. Clones were sequenced by immunoSEQ multiplex PCR, and TCRdb holds only the in-frame ones, with some missing. The sample consists of 80,000 to 100,000 clones, around nine tenths of them appearing once. The sequenced material came from peripheral blood. Source of these receptors: a man aged 50-59 years with COVID-19, enrolled during active disease. The CDR3 runs from the conserved cysteine through the conserved F or W. Fields, in order: J gene, clone size, V gene, D gene, CDR3 protein, CDR3 DNA. D genes are given only for firm matches. Size values are once, few and many counts, or a class for expanded clones, and some rows have none.

>TRBJ2-4|NA|TRBV28|NA
CASRAFRLAKNIQYF
TGTGCCAGCAGGGCCTTTCGCCTAGCCAAAAACATTCAGTACTTC
>TRBJ1-4|once|TRBV7-2|NA
CASSLSRMDEKLFF
TGTGCCAGCAGCTTATCTAGGATGGATGAAAAACTGTTTTTT
>TRBJ1-1|NA|TRBV30|NA
CAWSVAIEFSEAFF
TGTGCCTGGAGTGTAGCCATCGAATTTTCTGAAGCTTTCTTT
>TRBJ1-1|NA|TRBV28|TRBD1
CASSLNRGRSTEAFF
TGTGCCAGCAGTTTAAACAGGGGGCGTAGCACTGAAGCTTTCTTT
>TRBJ2-7|NA|TRBV4-3|NA
CASSQDTGAEQYF
TGCGCCAGCAGCCAAGATACAGGTGCCGAGCAGTACTTC
>TRBJ1-2|NA|TRBV6-5|NA
CASSYSRGNYGYTF
TGTGCCAGCAGTTACTCCCGCGGGAACTATGGCTACACCTTC
>TRBJ1-1|NA|TRBV14|NA
CASSQDRRLGQYTEAFF
TGTGCCAGCAGCCAAGATAGGAGGTTAGGGCAGTACACTGAAGCTTTCTTT
>TRBJ1-1|NA|TRBV6-4|NA
CASSATQNTEAFF
TGTGCCAGCAGCGCTACTCAGAACACTGAAGCTTTCTTT
>TRBJ1-2|NA|TRBV9|NA
CASSVSWGANYGYTF
TGTGCCAGCAGCGTCAGTTGGGGGGCTAACTATGGCTACACCTTC
>TRBJ2-1|NA|TRBV27|TRBD2
CASHTNPGTRINEQFF
TGTGCCAGCCATACGAATCCCGGGACTAGAATAAATGAGCAGTTCTTC
>TRBJ1-6|NA|TRBV7-2|TRBD1
CASSSATGGGSPLHF
TGTGCCAGCAGCTCTGCGACAGGGGGCGGTTCACCCCTCCACTTT
>TRBJ2-1|NA|TRBV7-2|NA
CASSLVGSYNEQFF
TGTGCCAGCAGCTTAGTCGGTAGTTACAATGAGCAGTTCTTC
>TRBJ1-4|NA|TRBV30|TRBD1
CAWSTQGQGFEKLFF
TGTGCCTGGAGTACCCAGGGACAGGGGTTTGAAAAACTGTTTTTT
>TRBJ2-7|NA|TRBV4-2|TRBD2
CASSQDGLVGYEQYF
TGTGCCAGCAGCCAAGACGGACTAGTGGGCTACGAGCAGTACTTC
>TRBJ1-5|NA|TRBV28|NA
CASSFQGPRVMGNQPQHF
TGTGCCAGCAGTTTCCAAGGGCCCAGGGTAATGGGCAATCAGCCCCAGCATTTT
>TRBJ2-3|NA|TRBV5-1|NA
CASSLETFTDTQYF
TGCGCCAGCAGCTTGGAGACTTTCACAGATACGCAGTATTTT
>TRBJ2-6|NA|TRBV7-9|NA
CASSLFGTLSSGANVLTF
TGTGCCAGCAGCTTATTCGGGACATTGAGCTCTGGGGCCAACGTCCTGACTTTC
>TRBJ1-1|NA|TRBV3-1/TRBV3-2|NA
CASSQSGSTEAFF
TGTGCCAGCAGCCAATCCGGGAGCACTGAAGCTTTCTTT
>TRBJ1-6|NA|TRBV12-3/TRBV12-4|NA
CASRETQGSPLHF
TGTGCCAGCAGGGAAACACAGGGTTCACCCCTCCACTTT
>TRBJ2-7|NA|TRBV7-9|TRBD1
CASSAQTGTVREQYF
TGTGCCAGCAGCGCCCAGACAGGGACGGTGCGCGAGCAGTACTTC